This record covers a single TCR beta chain. This record belongs to a study of T cells in localized non-small cell lung cancer. This table comes from immunoSEQ multiplex PCR, and its TCRdb copy is limited to in-frame clones, with some not included. The data hold about 18,000 clones, with about four fifths observed a single time. Trimming stripped 4 bases from V and 1 base from J, with 11 bases between. CDR1 MGHRA and CDR2 YSYEKL come from the germline V gene. This CDR3 comprises 14 residues. This receptor was obtained from a female donor at least 60 years old with stage I lung adenocarcinoma. The chain has TRBV4-1 and TRBJ2-7; no definite D call. This specimen consisted of peripheral blood, obtained before any cancer treatment. The CDR3 DNA sequence: TGCGCCAGCAGCCCGCAACCTGGGTCCTACGAGCAGTACTTC. Translated, it gives CASSPQPGSYEQYF.